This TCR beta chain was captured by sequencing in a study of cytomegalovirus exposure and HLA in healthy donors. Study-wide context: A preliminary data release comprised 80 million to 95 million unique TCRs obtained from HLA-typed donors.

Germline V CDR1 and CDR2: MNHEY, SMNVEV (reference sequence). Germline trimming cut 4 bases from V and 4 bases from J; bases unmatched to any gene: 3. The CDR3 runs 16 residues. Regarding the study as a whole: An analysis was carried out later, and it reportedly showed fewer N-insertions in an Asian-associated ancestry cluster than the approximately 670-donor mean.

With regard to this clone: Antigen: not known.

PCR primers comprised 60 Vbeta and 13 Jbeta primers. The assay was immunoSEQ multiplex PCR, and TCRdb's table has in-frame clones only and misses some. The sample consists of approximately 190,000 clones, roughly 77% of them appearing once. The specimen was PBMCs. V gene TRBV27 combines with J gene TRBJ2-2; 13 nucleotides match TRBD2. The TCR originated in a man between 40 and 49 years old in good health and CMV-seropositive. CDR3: CASSSGLAGLTGELFF. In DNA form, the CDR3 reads TGTGCCAGCAGTTCGGGACTAGCGGGGCTCACCGGGGAGCTGTTTTTT.